This entry describes one T cell receptor beta chain. Its antigen target is currently unknown. The record has no base qualities; no much larger clone is one base away. The receptor library was made with the immunoSEQ multiplex PCR assay. DNA from the cultured and isolated CD4+ T cells underwent TCR beta CDR3 sequencing. The source study handled its data this way. Non-productive TCR sequences were removed and reads were trimmed to the CDR3 region, keeping CDR3s of at least 7 amino acids. The MANAFEST web app was used to pick out antigen-specific clonotypes by comparing their expansion in peptide wells with that in reference cultures. Positive clones required FDR<0.05 expansion versus reference and all other wells, odds ratio above 5, and frequency above 0.1% in two replicate wells. Clonotypes significantly expanded in SARS-CoV-2 spike wells and in at least one common cold coronavirus spike condition were defined as cross-reactive. CDR3 similarity was assessed by Levenshtein distance using the stringdist R package, and unrooted trees were constructed with ape in R 3.6.1. TCRdb took over this immuneACCESS table, retaining in-frame rearrangements with V and J assigned. Such tables are incomplete; in checked studies, under half of the missing clones stem from an unresolved V gene, and the remainder is unexplained. The DNA was the basis for D and trimming; V, J and clone size are from that table. The sample profile shows 14,000 or so clones; approximately 72% of them were found once. Together, the top ten hold approximately 10% of the sample.

This entry belongs to a study of vaccination effects on CD4 cells after COVID-19 (dated 2022 in TCRdb). A note on the overall study: Post-vaccine samples across the study were collected a median of 72 days after the second dose, with a range of 14 to 241. The study compared SARS-CoV-2 spike-specific CD4+ TCR repertoires before and after mRNA vaccination in COVID-19 convalescent patients and infection-naive vaccine recipients. A total of around eleven COVID-19 convalescent patients and a handful of SARS-CoV-2-naive healthy vaccine recipients were included in the full study. Cultures from other donors in the study were sequenced using the Oncomine TCR Beta short-read assay on an Illumina iSeq 100. Overall study results and their limits: Among healthy vaccine recipients, nearly all vaccine-induced clones were SARS-CoV-2 mono-reactive, and just 1 of 255 was cross-reactive with common cold coronaviruses. The study was limited by a small number of convalescent patients and lacked early post-infection timepoints. Clones induced by infection and clones induced by vaccination both contracted markedly at late timepoints after vaccination, which fits with T cell responses waning over time.

In the ViraFEST assay, PBMC were stimulated with viral peptide pools, and TCR sequencing was then used to find antigen-specific CD4+ T cell clonotypes based on their expansion. After less than eleven days of culture, CD4+ T cells were isolated with the EasySep CD4+ T cell isolation kit. Each participant got two doses of an mRNA SARS-CoV-2 vaccine, either BNT162b2 or mRNA-1273. Negative nucleocapsid antibody results before and after vaccination confirmed that the healthy vaccine recipients had no prior SARS-CoV-2 infection. Fewer than 2.5 million PBMC per well were cultured in IMDM with around 5% human AB serum, roughly 10 IU/ml IL-2 and gentamicin, plus 10 ug/ml peptides. On days 3 and 7, half of the culture medium was replaced with fresh IL-2-containing medium. Each peptide stimulation condition was cultured in triplicate wells unless otherwise noted. PBMC were separated from whole blood using Ficoll-Paque Plus gradient centrifugation and were then either cryopreserved at -140C or used fresh. The spike proteins of SARS-CoV-2 and of the common cold coronaviruses HCoV-NL63, HCoV-OC43 and HCoV-229E were spanned by overlapping peptide pools. The QIAamp micro DNA kit was used to extract genomic DNA from the cultured CD4+ T cells.

The source is a human donor who received a COVID-19 vaccine. The sample in question was CD4+ T cells from PBMCs cultured with SARS-CoV-2 spike peptides, obtained after COVID-19 vaccination. Taken with the paper, the label for cell subset or site translates to: SARS-CoV-2 spike overlapping peptide pool stimulation.

The base sequence is TGTGCCAGCAGCACGACAGGGGTGGGGAACACCGGGGAGCTGTTTTTT. It encodes CASSTTGVGNTGELFF. The chain couples TRBV4-2 to TRBJ2-2; 8 bases in between match TRBD1. From a lookup of the germline V gene, CDR1 and CDR2 are LGHNA and YNFKEQ. The CDR3 runs 16 residues from the cysteine to the phenylalanine. Only the CDR3 part of the read is kept: 48 bases, read in frame from the first base. Relative to germline, V is missing 5 bases and J is missing 1 base, with 6 bases of the junction outside any gene match.